Shown below are 9 T cell receptor beta chains from a single sample sequenced in a study of blood T cell repertoires in COVID-19. Using immunoSEQ multiplex PCR, the repertoire was profiled, and TCRdb retains in-frame clones only, with some absent. The sample has hundreds of thousands of clones, about 91% seen once. The sequenced sample consisted of PBMCs or T cells enriched from blood (not recorded which). These receptor sequences come from a young woman who had recovered from COVID-19.

The genes are TRBV10-2 and TRBJ1-2; D unclear. The CDR3 spans 13 residues. The germline V and J ends were trimmed by 4 bases and 3 bases, with 9 bases remaining between them. The V gene's germline CDR1 is WSHSY and CDR2 SAAADI. CDR3 sequence: CASSAQSDYGYTF. CDR3 in DNA: TGCGCCAGCAGTGCCCAGAGCGACTATGGCTACACCTTC.

Comments on this clone: In the same sample, other DNA sequences code for this CDR3. The rearrangement joins TRBV7-9 to TRBJ2-1; D is possibly TRBD1 (6 bases). Germline-derived CDR1 and CDR2 are SEHNR and FQNEAQ (reference sequence). V dropped 3 bases and J dropped 4 bases, with 7 bases sitting between them. This CDR3 has 13 residues. The CDR3 protein is CASSLDSYNEQFF. CDR3 nucleotide sequence: TGTGCCAGCAGCTTGGACAGTTACAATGAGCAGTTCTTC.

This clone appeared a single time. The J gene is TRBJ1-3, the V gene TRBV7-6; unclear D gene. The CDR3 consists of 20 residues. With 5 bases removed from V and 0 bases from J, the gap between germline ends came to 26 bases. The V gene's germline CDR1 is SGHVS and CDR2 FNYEAQ. Here the CDR3 reads CASSRFIDGDSPFSGNTIYF. The CDR3 region has the DNA TGTGCCAGCAGCCGATTCATTGATGGAGACTCCCCGTTCTCTGGAAACACCATATATTTT.

The rearrangement links TRBV29-1 to TRBJ1-1, with 7 positions matching TRBD1. Trimming cost V 8 bases and J 3 bases; bases outside gene matches: 9. This CDR3 is 13 amino acids long. Germline CDR1 and CDR2: SQVTM and ANQGSEA. The CDR3: CSSRQGGDTEAFF. CDR3 in DNA: TGCAGCTCGCGACAGGGAGGAGACACTGAAGCTTTCTTT. The variable domain in full, with the rest retrieved from reference TRBV29-1 and TRBJ1-1, is SAVISQKPSRDICQRGTSLTIQCQVDSQVTMMFWYRQQPGQSLTLIATANQGSEATYESGFVIDKFPISRPNLTFSTLTVSNMSPEDSSIYLCSSRQGGDTEAFFGQGTRLTVV.

This clone was observed once. V is TRBV5-6 and J is TRBJ2-7; a possible D gene is TRBD1 (5 bases). With 0 bases removed from V and 3 bases from J, the gap between germline ends came to 13 bases. From germline, CDR1 is SGHDT and CDR2 YYEEEE. The CDR3 spans 15 residues. This CDR3 is CASSLVVGRFYEQYF. The CDR3 DNA reads TGTGCCAGCAGCTTGGTTGTGGGGCGCTTCTACGAGCAGTACTTC.

The chain joins TRBV7-9 to TRBJ1-4, with TRBD1 matching 8 bases. V gave up 3 bases and J gave up 6 bases; unmatched junction bases: 6. Germline V gene sequence: CDR1 SEHNR, CDR2 FQNEAQ (reference sequence). The CDR3 covers 15 residues. The CDR3 bases are TGTGCCAGCAGCTTCGGAAGGGGACAGGATGAAAAACTGTTTTTT. The encoded protein is CASSFGRGQDEKLFF.

This chain links TRBV14 with TRBJ2-1; D is ambiguous. The CDR3 runs to 16 residues. Germline assignment: CDR1 SGHDN and CDR2 FVKESK. V lost 0 bases, J lost 1 base, and 10 bases lay in between. The CDR3 bases are TGTGCCAGCAGCCAAGATGCCACCACTTCCTACAATGAGCAGTTCTTC. Amino acid sequence: CASSQDATTSYNEQFF.

The chain couples TRBV4-3 to TRBJ2-3; unclear D gene. This CDR3 comprises 13 residues. V lost 3 bases and J lost 2, with 6 bases in between. CDR1 is LGHNA, CDR2 YSLEER, per germline. CDR3 in DNA: TGCGCCAGCAGCCACATAGACACAGATACGCAGTATTTT. This encodes CASSHIDTDTQYF.

The rearrangement uses TRBV19 and TRBJ1-1, with D perhaps TRBD1 (6 bases). The V end was cut by 4 bases, the J end by 1 base, with 13 bases between. Germline V lookup: CDR1 LNHDA, CDR2 SQIVND (reference sequence). This CDR3 is built from 15 residues. CDR3 amino acids: CASSTLLRGNTEAFF. CDR3 DNA: TGTGCCAGTAGTACCCTCCTCAGGGGGAACACTGAAGCTTTCTTT.